This T cell receptor (beta chain) was captured in a study of blood T cell repertoires in COVID-19. Study context: Samples taken during acute and convalescent COVID-19 were collected in the United States, Italy and Spain.

CDR1 and CDR2 from the germline V gene are SGHTA and FQGNSA. Trimming left V 0 bases short and J 8 bases short, with 13 bases between. This CDR3 comprises 14 residues. This clone was counted between two and nine times. Per the original methods: Amplification of reference gene primers was used by the study to estimate nucleated cell counts. Produced via immunoSEQ multiplex PCR; TCRdb's table is partial and in-frame only. The V and J calls and clone size were taken over from that table, and D and trimming were inferred from the DNA. The sample consists of about 100,000 clones, about 75% of them appearing once.

J is TRBJ1-2 and V is TRBV7-2; D gene uncertain. The clonotype originates from a man aged 80 or over with acute or convalescent COVID-19. The sequenced material came from peripheral blood. In DNA, the CDR3 is TGTGCCAGCAGCTTAGCCCAGAGCGCGAGGGGCTACACCTTC. It specifies CASSLAQSARGYTF.